This TCR beta chain derives from a study of neurological immune-mediated disorders. Findings and limits, study-wide: HTLV-1-associated myelopathy had the most TCR clonal expansion, whereas multiple sclerosis had the least (lower than in healthy controls).

Deletions cut 0 bases from V and 4 bases from J, with 9 bases between. The CDR3 is 13 amino acids. Germline CDR1 and CDR2: DFQATT and SNEGSKA (reference sequence). This clonotype was found many times. Its antigen remains unidentified. In TCRdb, the 5' RACE reads were re-called with MiXCR into one record per CDR3 protein. Among 57,000 or so distinct CDR3 sequences, roughly 11% were seen once, and the ten largest hold less than 2%. The V gene is TRBV20-1, the J gene TRBJ2-5; no clear D. Sequenced: PBMCs. The TCR sequence derives from a man aged 55 to 70 in good health. CDR3 sequence reads: CSARDGGLETQYF. CDR3 sequence (DNA): TGCAGTGCTAGAGATGGTGGATTAGAGACCCAGTACTTC.